This T cell receptor (beta chain) was found in a study of shared clonotypes between healthy human individuals. The study's findings and limits: In having few donors, the study represented limited genetic and exposure-history diversity.

Profiling relied on immunoSEQ multiplex PCR, and the TCRdb table lists in-frame clones only, not all of them. The sample shows under 2.5 million clones, 80% to 95% of them seen only once. Turning to this clone: What it recognizes is unknown.

Looked up from germline, CDR1 is SNHLY and CDR2 is FYNNEI. Trimming cost V 2 bases and J 2 bases, with 10 bases left between them. CDR3 length equals 15 residues. The sequence derives from a young man in good health. Some clones in this sample may be carry-over from other donors' samples. The sample consisted of naive CD4+ T cells from PBMCs. Subset defined: CD45RA+ positively selected. V and J are TRBV2 and TRBJ1-3; D gene ambiguous. The CDR3: CASSENVGTGNTIYF. In DNA, the CDR3 is TGTGCCAGCAGTGAAAATGTAGGGACTGGAAACACCATATATTTT.